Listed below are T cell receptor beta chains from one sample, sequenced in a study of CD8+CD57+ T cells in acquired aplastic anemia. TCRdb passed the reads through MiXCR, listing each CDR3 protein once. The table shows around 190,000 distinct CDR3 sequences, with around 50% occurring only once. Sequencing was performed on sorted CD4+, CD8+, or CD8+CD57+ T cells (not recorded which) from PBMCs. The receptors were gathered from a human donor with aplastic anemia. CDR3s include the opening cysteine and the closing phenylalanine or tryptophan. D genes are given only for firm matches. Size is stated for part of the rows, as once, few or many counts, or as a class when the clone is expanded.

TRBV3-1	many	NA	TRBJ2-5	CASKLQVRETQYF	TGTGCCAGCAAACTACAGGTCCGGGAGACCCAGTACTTC
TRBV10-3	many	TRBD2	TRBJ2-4	CASAPYGLDQNIQYF	TGTGCCTCGGCCCCCTACGGACTAGACCAAAACATTCAGTACTTC
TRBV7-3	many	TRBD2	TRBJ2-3	CASSSRGIADTQYF	TGTGCCAGCAGCTCGCGGGGGATCGCAGATACGCAGTATTTT
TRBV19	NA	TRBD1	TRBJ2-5	CASREVGQIQETQYF	TGTGCCAGTAGAGAAGTGGGACAGATCCAAGAGACCCAGTACTTC
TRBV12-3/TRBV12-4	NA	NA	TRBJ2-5	CASSFVGQETQYF	TGTGCCAGCAGTTTCGTGGGGCAAGAGACCCAGTACTTC
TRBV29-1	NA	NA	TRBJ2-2	CSVESRQPNTGELFF	TGCAGCGTTGAATCTCGCCAACCGAACACCGGGGAGCTGTTTTTT
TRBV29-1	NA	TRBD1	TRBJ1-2	CSVRTGDYGYTF	TGCAGCGTACGGACAGGCGACTATGGCTACACCTTC
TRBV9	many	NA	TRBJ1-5	CASSPHVAGQPQHF	TGTGCCAGCAGCCCTCACGTGGCAGGTCAGCCCCAGCATTTT
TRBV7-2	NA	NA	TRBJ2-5	CASRSRGLSGETQYF	TGTGCCAGCAGGTCTCGGGGTTTGTCGGGGGAGACCCAGTACTTC
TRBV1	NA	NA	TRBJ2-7	CTSSQVQREYF	TGCACCAGCAGCCAAGTACAGCGGGAGTACTTC
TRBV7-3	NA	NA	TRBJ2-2	CASSALPAPDTGELFF	TGTGCCAGCAGCGCCCTACCCGCGCCGGACACCGGGGAGCTGTTTTTT
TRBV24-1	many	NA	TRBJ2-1	CATSDITGYNEQFF	TGTGCCACCAGTGACATAACAGGGTACAATGAGCAGTTCTTC
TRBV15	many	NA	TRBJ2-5	CATSRDRGRETQYF	TGTGCCACCAGCAGAGACAGGGGCAGGGAGACCCAGTACTTC
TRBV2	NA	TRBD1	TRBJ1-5	CASTRQGLSNQPQHF	TGTGCCAGCACCAGACAGGGGTTGAGCAATCAGCCCCAGCATTTT
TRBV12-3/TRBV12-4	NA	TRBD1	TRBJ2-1	CASSPSGTGLLNEQFF	TGTGCCAGCAGCCCCTCCGGGACAGGGCTCTTAAATGAGCAGTTCTTC
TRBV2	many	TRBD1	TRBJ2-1	CASRGPGTGQFF	TGTGCCAGCAGGGGGCCCGGGACAGGGCAGTTCTTC
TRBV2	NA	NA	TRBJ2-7	CASSEGVLSSYEQYF	TGTGCCAGCAGTGAAGGGGTTCTAAGCTCCTACGAGCAGTACTTC
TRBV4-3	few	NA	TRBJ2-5	CASSPLGGLETQYF	TGCGCCAGCAGCCCTCTCGGGGGGCTAGAGACCCAGTACTTC
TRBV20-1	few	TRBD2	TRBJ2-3	CSARTGAAGGPTDTQYF	TGCAGTGCTAGGACAGGAGCGGCGGGAGGGCCAACAGATACGCAGTATTTT
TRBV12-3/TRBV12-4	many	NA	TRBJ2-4	CASSLRAKNIQYF	TGTGCCAGCAGCTTAAGGGCCAAAAACATTCAGTACTTC
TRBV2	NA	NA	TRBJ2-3	CASSGLTDTQYF	TGTGCCAGCAGTGGACTCACAGATACGCAGTATTTT
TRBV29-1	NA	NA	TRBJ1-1	CSVLLWNTEAFF	TGCAGCGTTTTGTTGTGGAACACTGAAGCTTTCTTT
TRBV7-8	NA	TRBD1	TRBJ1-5	CASSFETGVQPQHF	TGTGCCAGCAGCTTTGAGACAGGGGTACAACCCCAGCATTTT
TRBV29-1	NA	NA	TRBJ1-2	CSFMGGFSYGYTF	TGCAGCTTCATGGGGGGCTTTAGCTATGGCTACACCTTC
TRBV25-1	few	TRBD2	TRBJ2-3	CASSEGLADTATDTQYF	TGTGCCAGCAGTGAAGGACTAGCGGATACCGCCACAGATACGCAGTATTTT
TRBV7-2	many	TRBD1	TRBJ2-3	CASSLTGTGSTDTQYF	TGTGCCAGCAGCTTAACCGGGACAGGGAGCACAGATACGCAGTATTTT
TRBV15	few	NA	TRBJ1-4	CATSRDRGVWEKLFF	TGTGCCACCAGCAGAGATAGGGGGGTTTGGGAAAAACTGTTTTTT
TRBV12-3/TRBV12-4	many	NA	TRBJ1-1	CASRSRSMNTEAFF	TGTGCCAGCAGATCCAGGAGCATGAACACTGAAGCTTTCTTT
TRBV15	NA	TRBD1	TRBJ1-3	CATRGLAGNTIYF	TGTGCGACCAGGGGGCTAGCTGGAAACACCATATATTTT
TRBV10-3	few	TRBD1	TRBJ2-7	CAISRGTGPYEQYF	TGTGCCATCAGTCGGGGGACAGGGCCCTACGAGCAGTACTTC
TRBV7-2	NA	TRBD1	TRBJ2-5	CASSPGTGGTQETQYF	TGTGCCAGCAGCCCAGGGACAGGGGGGACTCAAGAGACCCAGTACTTC
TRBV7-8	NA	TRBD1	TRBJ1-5	CASVGTGGHGNQPQHF	TGTGCCAGCGTGGGGACAGGGGGCCATGGCAATCAGCCCCAGCATTTT
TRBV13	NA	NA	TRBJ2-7	CASSAGHSYEQYF	TGTGCCAGCAGCGCTGGTCACTCCTACGAGCAGTACTTC
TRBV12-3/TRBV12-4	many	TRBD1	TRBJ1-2	CASSRAGTGGYGYTF	TGTGCCAGCAGTCGAGCCGGGACAGGGGGGTATGGCTACACCTTC
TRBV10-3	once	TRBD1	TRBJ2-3	CAISLQGAGGDTQYF	TGTGCCATCAGCCTACAGGGGGCAGGGGGAGATACGCAGTATTTT
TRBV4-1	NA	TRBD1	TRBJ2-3	CASSQRDRVKDTQYF	TGCGCCAGCAGCCAACGGGACAGGGTTAAGGATACGCAGTATTTT
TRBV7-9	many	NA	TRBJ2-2	CASSFRANTGELFF	TGTGCCAGCAGCTTTAGAGCGAACACCGGGGAGCTGTTTTTT
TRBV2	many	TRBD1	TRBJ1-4	CASSPSGGRSEKLFF	TGTGCCAGCAGTCCTTCAGGGGGGAGGAGTGAAAAACTGTTTTTT
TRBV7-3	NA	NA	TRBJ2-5	CASSATVQETQYF	TGTGCCAGCAGCGCGACTGTCCAAGAGACCCAGTACTTC
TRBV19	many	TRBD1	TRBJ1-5	CASSDITTGGRQPQHF	TGTGCCAGTAGTGATATTACCACAGGGGGCAGGCAGCCCCAGCATTTT
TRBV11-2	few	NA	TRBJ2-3	CASSLREGDRPLNTQYF	TGTGCCAGCAGCCTCCGCGAGGGGGACCGACCCTTGAATACGCAGTATTTT
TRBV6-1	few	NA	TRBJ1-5	CASSEARWGNQPQHF	TGTGCCAGCAGTGAAGCACGGTGGGGCAATCAGCCCCAGCATTTT
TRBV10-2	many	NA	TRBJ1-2	CATRPGVGYGYTF	TGCGCCACAAGACCGGGGGTGGGCTATGGCTACACCTTC
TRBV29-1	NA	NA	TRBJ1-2	CSVEDGGGYTF	TGCAGCGTTGAAGATGGGGGAGGCTACACCTTC
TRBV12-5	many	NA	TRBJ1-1	CASGPHRGVGTEAFF	TGTGCTAGTGGTCCCCACCGGGGAGTAGGTACTGAAGCTTTCTTT